The next 15 T cell receptor beta chains were all read from a single sample in a study of control samples from healthy donors and cancer patients. Measured with immunoSEQ multiplex PCR; TCRdb has only the in-frame clones, and not every one. Of 90,000 or so clones in the sample, about 88% are singletons; the top ten hold 6.5% to 8%. Sequencing was done on a sample of blood. These receptors originate from a woman in her sixties or seventies in good health.

The V gene is TRBV10-3, the J gene TRBJ1-3; D may be TRBD1 (5 bases). V lost 6 bases to trimming and J lost 4 bases, with 13 bases between them. Germline values: CDR1 ENHRY, CDR2 SYGVKD. The CDR3 runs 14 residues. The CDR3 sequence: CAISRTGGGNTIYF. The CDR3 coding sequence is TGTGCCATCAGCCGGACTGGGGGAGGAAACACCATATATTTT.

This chain joins TRBV19 and TRBJ1-2; D is uncertain. Germline assignment: CDR1 LNHDA and CDR2 SQIVND (reference sequence). This CDR3 has 17 amino acids. Between the trimmed V and J ends, which lost 5 bases and 6 bases, there was a span of 25 bases. Here the CDR3 DNA reads TGTGCCAGTAGTCCCGGCTTGAGCAAACGCGAAACAAATGGCTACACCTTC. This translates into CASSPGLSKRETNGYTF.

The chain joins TRBV24-1 to TRBJ2-1; 16 bases line up with TRBD2. CDR1 is KGHDR and CDR2 is SFDVKD in the germline V gene. After removal of 5 bases from V and 6 bases from J, the junction contained 12 bases not matched to a gene. This CDR3 is 19 amino acids long. The CDR3 DNA follows: TGTGCCACCAGTGCCAGCGGGACTAGCGGGGGGGCCGGGGGCAATGAGCAGTTCTTC. Protein product: CATSASGTSGGAGGNEQFF.

The rearrangement joins TRBV7-2 to TRBJ2-5; 8 bases line up with TRBD2. Germline-derived CDR1 and CDR2 are SGHTA and FQGNSA. J was trimmed by 5 bases and V by 5 bases; bases with no gene match: 10. CDR3 length: 15 residues. The CDR3 sequence is CASSQSGGRVETQYF. CDR3 bases: TGTGCCAGCAGCCAGAGCGGGGGTCGGGTGGAGACCCAGTACTTC. The whole variable domain, remainder taken from reference TRBV7-2 and TRBJ2-5, is GAGVSQSPSNKVTEKGKDVELRCDPISGHTALYWYRQSLGQGLEFLIYFQGNSAPDKSGLPSDRFSAERTGGSVSTLTIQRTQQEDSAVYLCASSQSGGRVETQYFGPGTRLLVL.

The V call is TRBV11-2, the J call TRBJ2-1; tentatively, D is TRBD2 (5 bases). Trimming cost V 4 bases and J 9 bases, with 13 bases left between them. The CDR3 has 13 amino acids. Per germline, CDR1 SGHAT and CDR2 FQNNGV. The CDR3 DNA reads as TGTGCCAGCAGCTATTCAACTAGTCCTGAGCAGTTCTTC. This gives the protein CASSYSTSPEQFF.

V gene TRBV28 combines with J gene TRBJ1-2; D is perhaps TRBD1 (5 bases). Per germline, CDR1 MDHEN and CDR2 SYDVKM. The CDR3 totals 16 residues. Trimming removed 5 bases from V and 3 bases from J, with 19 bases in between. CDR3 sequence (DNA): TGTGCCAGCAGTCTAACATCAGGGAAAAGTGACTATGGCTACACCTTC. Amino acids: CASSLTSGKSDYGYTF.

The chain carries TRBV29-1 and TRBJ2-3; 10 bases map to TRBD2. Germline trimming cut 4 bases from V and 3 bases from J; bases unmatched to any gene: 7. The CDR3 is 15 residues long. From germline, CDR1 is SQVTM and CDR2 ANQGSEA. DNA of the CDR3: TGCAGCGTTGTGGGGGCTAGCGGGAGTACAGATACGCAGTATTTT. Encoded protein: CSVVGASGSTDTQYF.

V and J are TRBV28 and TRBJ1-6, with D unresolved. Deletions cut 4 bases from V and 0 bases from J, with 4 bases between. There are 14 residues in the CDR3. Looked up from germline, CDR1 is MDHEN and CDR2 is SYDVKM. CDR3 amino acids: CASSSFSYNSPLHF. The CDR3, as DNA: TGTGCCAGCAGTTCCTTCTCCTATAATTCACCCCTCCACTTT.

The chain couples TRBV6-5 to TRBJ1-3, with D perhaps matching TRBD1 (6 bases). With 8 bases removed from V and 9 bases from J, the gap between germline ends came to 17 bases. The CDR3 runs to 13 residues. Germline values: CDR1 MNHEY, CDR2 SVGAGI. The CDR3 region is CASGGQTLGTIYF. CDR3 bases: TGTGCCAGCGGAGGACAGACGCTGGGCACCATATATTTT.

This chain joins TRBV4-3 and TRBJ1-2; D is uncertain. V lost 3 bases to trimming and J lost 8 bases, with 10 bases between them. CDR3 length: 12 amino acids. Germline CDR1 and CDR2: LGHNA and YSLEER. The DNA for the CDR3 is TGCGCCAGCAGCCAGGGCCGCCGGGGCTACACCTTC. Encoded protein: CASSQGRRGYTF.

CDR3 loop: CASSKPNEKLFF. CDR3 DNA: TGTGCCAGTAGTAAGCCGAATGAAAAACTGTTTTTT. The genes are TRBV19 and TRBJ1-4; D is uncertain. The CDR3 consists of 12 residues. The ends were cut back, 4 bases at V and 5 bases at J, with 5 bases in the middle. Germline V gene sequence: CDR1 LNHDA, CDR2 SQIVND (reference sequence). Full variable domain (missing parts from reference TRBV19 and TRBJ1-4): DGGITQSPKYLFRKEGQNVTLSCEQNLNHDAMYWYRQDPGQGLRLIYYSQIVNDFQKGDIAEGYSVSREKKESFPLTVTSAQKNPTAFYLCASSKPNEKLFFGSGTQLSVL.

The genes are TRBV2 and TRBJ2-1; 9 bases are a match to TRBD2. V lost 4 bases and J lost 6; bases outside the gene matches: 10. The length of the CDR3 is 16 residues. Per the germline V gene, CDR1 is SNHLY and CDR2 is FYNNEI. CDR3 sequence (DNA): TGTGCCAGCAGTGGAAGTTGGGTAGCGGGGGTCAATGAGCAGTTCTTC. This codes for CASSGSWVAGVNEQFF.

Points on this clone: Other nucleotide sequences in the sample specify the same CDR3. The J gene is TRBJ2-3, the V gene TRBV18; D is ambiguous. The CDR3 is made up of 12 amino acids. Germline CDR1 is KGHSH and CDR2 is LQKENI. V lost 1 base and J 4 bases, leaving 3 bases between the germline ends. The CDR3 loop reads CASSPRADTQYF. In DNA form, the CDR3 reads TGTGCCAGCTCACCACGGGCAGATACGCAGTATTTT.

The V call is TRBV12-3 or TRBV12-4, the J call TRBJ1-2; tentative D call: TRBD1 (6 bases). V lost 5 bases to trimming and J lost 6 bases, with 13 bases between them. The CDR3 consists of 13 residues. DNA of the CDR3: TGTGCCAGCAGTGGAACAGGGCTCAATGGCTACACCTTC. Translation gives CASSGTGLNGYTF.

The genes are TRBV7-8 and TRBJ1-1, with D possibly matching TRBD1 (6 bases). Germline CDR1 and CDR2: SGHVS and FQNEAQ. This CDR3 is built from 13 residues. The V gene lost 5 bases and the J gene lost 4 bases, with 11 bases spanning the gap. The CDR3 region is CASSDQGITEAFF. The CDR3 DNA follows: TGTGCCAGCAGCGACCAGGGGATCACTGAAGCTTTCTTT.